These 26 T cell receptor beta chains originate from one sample sequenced in a study of T cell responses to AZD1222 COVID-19 vaccine. The repertoire was sequenced with immunoSEQ multiplex PCR; TCRdb's copy has only in-frame clones and lacks some. The repertoire consists of over 110,000 clones, with around 94% occurring once and the leading ten covering roughly 10%. Source: peripheral blood, taken 28 days after the second AZD1222 dose. All receptors come from an adult who received the AZD1222 COVID-19 vaccine.

In this sample, this clone turned up once. The rearrangement uses TRBV28 and TRBJ2-2; no reliable D call. Germline assignment: CDR1 MDHEN and CDR2 SYDVKM. CDR3 length: 13 amino acids. V lost 2 bases, J lost 1 base, and 2 bases lay in between. The chain's CDR3 is CASSLGNTGELFF. CDR3 nucleotide sequence: TGTGCCAGCAGTTTAGGGAACACCGGGGAGCTGTTTTTT.

The V and J genes are TRBV12-3 or TRBV12-4 and TRBJ2-1; D uncertain. V lost 7 bases and J 13 bases, leaving 17 bases between the germline ends. CDR3 length equals 12 residues. CDR3 region: CASNRRTQYQFF. The CDR3 nucleotides are TGTGCCAGCAATAGGCGCACTCAGTACCAGTTCTTC.

V gene TRBV2 combines with J gene TRBJ1-1, with D possibly being TRBD1 (6 bases). V lost 5 bases and J 5 bases, leaving 15 bases between the germline ends. The CDR3 covers 14 residues. Germline lookup yields CDR1 SNHLY and CDR2 FYNNEI. The CDR3: CASSSVRGGTEAFF. The CDR3 DNA is TGTGCCAGCAGTTCGGTCAGGGGAGGGACTGAAGCTTTCTTT.

The chain uses TRBV28 and TRBJ2-5; 7 bases align to TRBD2. Germline CDR1 reads MDHEN; CDR2 reads SYDVKM. V was pared by 3 bases and J by 1 base, with 2 bases of the junction left unmatched. The CDR3 totals 14 residues. The CDR3 nucleotides read TGTGCCAGCAGTTTGTCTAGCGGCCAAGAGACCCAGTACTTC. Encoded protein: CASSLSSGQETQYF.

This clone was counted once. The chain couples TRBV19 to TRBJ2-7; 8 bases are a match to TRBD2. Germline loops: CDR1 LNHDA, CDR2 SQIVND (reference sequence). Unmatched junction bases numbered 8, after V lost 3 bases and J lost 4 bases. The CDR3 is made up of 15 amino acids. CDR3 DNA sequence: TGTGCCAGTAGTATTTACAGCGGGAGTTGGTACGAGCAGTACTTC. Translating it yields CASSIYSGSWYEQYF. The full variable domain, completed using reference TRBV19 and TRBJ2-7, is DGGITQSPKYLFRKEGQNVTLSCEQNLNHDAMYWYRQDPGQGLRLIYYSQIVNDFQKGDIAEGYSVSREKKESFPLTVTSAQKNPTAFYLCASSIYSGSWYEQYFGPGTRLTVT.

This clone came up once. The chain employs TRBV5-1 and TRBJ2-7; the match to TRBD2 covers 10 bases. The CDR3 covers 17 residues. V shed 0 bases and J 1 base; nucleotides not matched to a gene: 7. The germline V gene encodes CDR1 SGHRS and CDR2 YFSETQ. The CDR3 DNA sequence: TGCGCCAGCAGCTTGGCCTCGGTACTAGCGGGATCCTACGAGCAGTACTTC. Its protein product is CASSLASVLAGSYEQYF.

The rearrangement uses TRBV6-1 and TRBJ1-1; tentative D call: TRBD1 (6 bases). This CDR3 contains 12 residues. Trimming pared 3 bases from V and 8 bases from J, leaving 10 bases between. CDR1 and CDR2 (germline): MNHNS, SASEGT. The CDR3 DNA follows: TGTGCCAGCAGTGACCGGGGGGGCGAAGCTTTCTTT. Its protein is CASSDRGGEAFF.

The chain has TRBV2 and TRBJ1-1, with a possible D match to TRBD1 (6 bases). Trimming cost V 7 bases and J 4 bases, with 22 bases left between them. CDR1 and CDR2 from the germline V gene are SNHLY and FYNNEI. The CDR3 extends over 16 amino acids. The CDR3 loop reads CASINGVGGGSTEAFF. In DNA form, the CDR3 reads TGTGCCAGCATTAATGGAGTAGGGGGTGGTAGCACTGAAGCTTTCTTT.

The V and J genes are TRBV28 and TRBJ1-3; unclear D gene. CDR3 size: 16 residues. V lost 3 bases, J lost 2 bases, and 14 bases lay in between. From germline, CDR1 is MDHEN and CDR2 SYDVKM. CDR3 bases: TGTGCCAGCAGTTTGTTATTACGGGGAGCTGGAAACACCATATATTTT. Encoded protein: CASSLLLRGAGNTIYF.

The V and J genes are TRBV6-5 and TRBJ2-5; 8 bases line up with TRBD1. Trimming at V came to 1 base and at J to 4 bases, leaving 8 bases not matched to a gene. The CDR3 contains 16 residues. Germline V gene sequence: CDR1 MNHEY, CDR2 SVGAGI. CDR3 in DNA: TGTGCCAGCAGTTACTTAGGACAGGGCGAGGCAGAGACCCAGTACTTC. Protein: CASSYLGQGEAETQYF.

The CDR3 region is CAWRKGSVAGVYNEQFF. CDR3 nucleotides: TGTGCCTGGAGAAAGGGGAGCGTAGCGGGAGTCTACAATGAGCAGTTCTTC. The chain employs TRBV30 and TRBJ2-1; 9 positions agree with TRBD2. V shed 3 bases and J 3 bases; nucleotides not matched to a gene: 12. Germline V gene sequence: CDR1 GTSNPN, CDR2 SVGIG (reference sequence). CDR3 length: 17 residues.

This chain uses TRBV5-6 with TRBJ2-6; no definite D call. From germline, CDR1 is SGHDT and CDR2 YYEEEE. The CDR3 consists of 16 residues. Trimming cost V 1 base and J 0 bases, with 8 bases left between them. In DNA, the CDR3 is TGTGCCAGCAGCTTGACAGTGAACTCTGGGGCCAACGTCCTGACTTTC. Its translation: CASSLTVNSGANVLTF.

This chain joins TRBV18 and TRBJ2-1; D call uncertain. The CDR3 loop spans 16 amino acids. From germline, CDR1 is KGHSH and CDR2 LQKENI. V lost 0 bases and J lost 0, with 9 bases in between. Here the CDR3 DNA reads TGTGCCAGCTCACCACCTTTGCGCCCCTCCTACAATGAGCAGTTCTTC. Protein product: CASSPPLRPSYNEQFF.

This clone occurred a few times. This sequence joins TRBV6-6 and TRBJ2-1; 11 bases align to TRBD2. V lost 3 bases to trimming and J lost 6 bases; unmatched junction nucleotides: 1. The CDR3 has 14 amino acids. CDR1 is MNHNY and CDR2 is SVGAGI in the germline V gene (reference sequence). The CDR3 sequence is CASSYGTSGNEQFF. CDR3 nucleotide sequence: TGTGCCAGCAGTTATGGGACTAGCGGCAATGAGCAGTTCTTC.

This clone was seen a handful of times. Other DNA sequences in this sample translate to the same CDR3. The chain employs TRBV10-2 and TRBJ1-1; D gene unclear. Germline V gene sequence: CDR1 WSHSY, CDR2 SAAADI. V lost 8 bases and J 2 bases, leaving 9 bases between the germline ends. The CDR3 has 12 amino acids. The CDR3 protein is CASGDGNTEAFF. CDR3 in DNA: TGCGCCAGCGGGGATGGCAACACTGAAGCTTTCTTT.

The chain links TRBV19 to TRBJ2-7; D gene unclear. The CDR3 runs 14 residues. Trimming removed 3 bases at V and 4 bases at J, with 13 bases between. Germline-derived CDR1 and CDR2 are LNHDA and SQIVND (reference sequence). The CDR3 DNA is TGTGCCAGTAGTATTATGTCTGGATCTTACGAGCAGTACTTC. Protein: CASSIMSGSYEQYF.

The V call is TRBV3-1 (or the pseudogene TRBV3-2), the J call TRBJ2-7; D unclear. The CDR3 consists of 14 residues. The ends were cut back, 0 bases at V and 2 bases at J, with 8 bases in the middle. CDR1 is LGHDT, CDR2 YNNKEL, per germline (reference sequence). CDR3 in amino acids: CASSQDLVPYEQYF. The CDR3 bases are TGTGCCAGCAGCCAAGACCTAGTTCCCTACGAGCAGTACTTC.

In DNA form, the CDR3 reads TGTGCCAGTAGCCCCGGACTAGCATATACGCAGTATTTT. Residues: CASSPGLAYTQYF. The rearrangement joins TRBV19 to TRBJ2-3; 8 bases match TRBD2. CDR3 length: 13 residues. Germline values: CDR1 LNHDA, CDR2 SQIVND (reference sequence). The trim removed 6 bases at V and 7 bases at J, leaving 6 bases unmatched.

This clone was counted a few times. The chain carries TRBV10-3 and TRBJ2-3, with 8 bases lining up with TRBD2. CDR1 and CDR2 (germline): ENHRY, SYGVKD. J lost 4 bases, V lost 8 bases, and 5 bases had no gene match. This CDR3 spans 13 amino acids. CDR3: CAIENGGADTQYF. CDR3 nucleotides: TGTGCCATCGAAAACGGGGGGGCAGATACGCAGTATTTT.

A single count supports this clone. The rearrangement joins TRBV6-4 to TRBJ1-2, with TRBD1 as a possible D gene (6 bases). The CDR3 is 20 residues long. V was pared by 3 bases and J by 4 bases, with 30 bases between. CDR1 is MRHNA and CDR2 is SNTAGT in the germline V gene. CDR3 sequence: CASSERIYREGQYVGYGYTF. DNA for the CDR3: TGTGCCAGCAGTGAAAGGATTTACAGGGAAGGCCAATATGTGGGCTATGGCTACACCTTC.

The V gene is TRBV5-1, the J gene TRBJ2-1; a possible D gene is TRBD2 (5 bases). CDR1 is SGHRS, CDR2 YFSETQ, per germline. This CDR3 has 15 residues. Trimming left V 2 bases short and J 1 base short, with 10 bases between. The CDR3 region has the DNA TGCGCCAGCAGCTTCTTGGAGCGGTCCTACAATGAGCAGTTCTTC. Translated: CASSFLERSYNEQFF. Full variable domain (missing parts from reference TRBV5-1 and TRBJ2-1): KAGVTQTPRYLIKTRGQQVTLSCSPISGHRSVSWYQQTPGQGLQFLFEYFSETQRNKGNFPGRFSGRQFSNSRSEMNVSTLELGDSALYLCASSFLERSYNEQFFGPGTRLTVL.

The chain couples TRBV15 to TRBJ1-4, with D uncertain. Germline loops: CDR1 LNHNV, CDR2 YYDKDF (reference sequence). V was pared by 7 bases and J by 0 bases, with 12 bases between. CDR3 length equals 15 residues. The CDR3 DNA sequence: TGTGCCACCATCAATCTCGGTGCAACTAATGAAAAACTGTTTTTT. Its translation is CATINLGATNEKLFF.

In its sample, this clone was seen once. The CDR3 region has the DNA TGTGCCAGTAGGAATGGAAACACCATATATTTT. Residues: CASRNGNTIYF. The chain recombines TRBV19 with TRBJ1-3; D is unclear. The CDR3 consists of 11 residues. Deletions cut 6 bases from V and 3 bases from J, with 3 bases between. Germline V gene data show CDR1 as LNHDA and CDR2 as SQIVND (reference sequence).

The chain recombines TRBV7-2 with TRBJ1-2; D not certain. V gave up 1 base and J gave up 0 bases, with 9 bases separating them. Germline values: CDR1 SGHTA, CDR2 FQGNSA. The CDR3 loop spans 15 amino acids. The CDR3 coding sequence is TGTGCCAGCAGCTTAGACGGTCCCGCTAACTATGGCTACACCTTC. Encoded protein: CASSLDGPANYGYTF.

The chain has TRBV5-5 and TRBJ1-1; D might be TRBD1 (6 bases). CDR1 and CDR2 (germline): SGHKS, YYEKEE (reference sequence). V lost 1 base to trimming and J lost 5 bases, with 21 bases between them. This CDR3 spans 17 amino acids. The CDR3 DNA sequence: TGTGCCAGCAGCTTGCTCGTCGGGGGCGCAGGAGGTACTGAAGCTTTCTTT. Its translation: CASSLLVGGAGGTEAFF. The full variable domain, with the rest looked up from reference TRBV5-5 and TRBJ1-1, is DAGVTQSPTHLIKTRGQQVTLRCSPISGHKSVSWYQQVLGQGPQFIFQYYEKEERGRGNFPDRFSARQFPNYSSELNVNALLLGDSALYLCASSLLVGGAGGTEAFFGQGTRLTVV.

V and J are TRBV7-7 and TRBJ2-1; 12 positions agree with TRBD2. Unmatched junction bases numbered 5, after V lost 3 bases and J lost 8 bases. Germline CDR1 and CDR2: SSHAT and FNYEAQ (reference sequence). The CDR3 extends over 15 amino acids. CDR3 in amino acids: CASSLTSGSRDEQFF. CDR3 nucleotide sequence: TGTGCCAGCAGCTTGACTAGCGGGAGTCGGGATGAGCAGTTCTTC.